Below are 16 T cell receptor beta chains sequenced from a single sample in a study of control samples from healthy donors and cancer patients. The assay was immunoSEQ multiplex PCR, and TCRdb's table has in-frame clones only and misses some. The data hold about 410,000 clones, with around nine tenths observed a single time. Sequenced: PBMCs. These receptors all stem from a man aged 40-49 years with head and neck cancer.

The table lists this clone with a few counts. V gene TRBV2 combines with J gene TRBJ2-4, with D uncertain. Trimming cost V 5 bases and J 0 bases, with 5 bases left between them. This CDR3 is 13 amino acids long. The germline gives CDR1 SNHLY, CDR2 FYNNEI. The CDR3 loop is CASSTIAKNIQYF. The CDR3 region has the DNA TGTGCCAGCAGTACTATAGCCAAAAACATTCAGTACTTC.

This sequence joins TRBV7-2 and TRBJ1-6; D is uncertain. Germline CDR1 and CDR2: SGHTA and FQGNSA. The CDR3 runs 15 residues. Trimming cost V 1 base and J 6 bases, with 10 bases left between them. As DNA, the CDR3 is TGTGCCAGCAGCTTAGTCCTAGGTAGTAATTCACCCCTCCACTTT. Translation: CASSLVLGSNSPLHF.

The V gene is TRBV5-1, the J gene TRBJ1-6; D might be TRBD1 (6 bases). The CDR3 is 13 amino acids. Germline V gene sequence: CDR1 SGHRS, CDR2 YFSETQ. V was clipped by 4 bases and J by 8 bases, with 10 bases between them. The CDR3 reads CASSPRQDSPLHF. The DNA of the CDR3 is TGCGCCAGCAGCCCCCGACAGGATTCACCCCTCCACTTT.

The rearrangement links TRBV4-1 to TRBJ2-5, with D possibly matching TRBD1 (5 bases). V was pared by 4 bases and J by 5 bases, with 11 bases between. The CDR3 sequence is 13 residues long. CDR1 and CDR2 (germline): MGHRA, YSYEKL. CDR3 nucleotide sequence: TGCGCCAGCAGCCGTCTACCAGGGGAGACCCAGTACTTC. This encodes CASSRLPGETQYF.

The DNA for the CDR3 is TGTGCCAGCAGCTCCCCTTTTAGGAGCGGGGGCTGGAATGAGCAGTTCTTC. Its translation: CASSSPFRSGGWNEQFF. The chain joins TRBV28 to TRBJ2-1, with TRBD2 identical over 8 bases. Germline V lookup: CDR1 MDHEN, CDR2 SYDVKM. The CDR3 has 17 residues. The J segment lost 7 bases and the V segment lost 6 bases, leaving 17 bases of the junction unmatched. Complete variable domain (other parts from reference TRBV28 and TRBJ2-1): DVKVTQSSRYLVKRTGEKVFLECVQDMDHENMFWYRQDPGLGLRLIYFSYDVKMKEKGDIPEGYSVSREKKERFSLILESASTNQTSMYLCASSSPFRSGGWNEQFFGPGTRLTVL.

V usage is TRBV24-1 and J usage is TRBJ2-3; D is ambiguous. This CDR3 comprises 12 residues. Germline V gene data show CDR1 as KGHDR and CDR2 as SFDVKD. Trimming removed 3 bases from V and 1 base from J, with 1 base in between. CDR3: CATSDRTDTQYF. The CDR3 nucleotides read TGTGCCACCAGTGATCGCACAGATACGCAGTATTTT.

The chain links TRBV6-2 or TRBV6-3 to TRBJ1-1, with TRBD1 matching over 8 bases. Looked up from germline, CDR1 is MNHEY and CDR2 is SVGEGT. The CDR3 has 13 residues. The ends lost 6 bases at V and 4 bases at J; junction bases unmatched: 4. The CDR3 here is CASSQGAPTEAFF. As DNA, the CDR3 is TGTGCCAGCAGCCAGGGGGCCCCCACTGAAGCTTTCTTT.

The chain links TRBV7-3 to TRBJ2-1, with TRBD2 matching over 9 bases. The germline CDR1 and CDR2 sequences are SGHTA and FQGTGA. Trimming cost V 1 base and J 6 bases; bases outside gene matches: 1. The CDR3 covers 14 residues. The CDR3 protein is CASSLSGGANEQFF. The CDR3, as DNA: TGTGCCAGCAGCTTAAGCGGGGGGGCCAATGAGCAGTTCTTC.

This clone appeared a single time. The V and J genes are TRBV6-5 and TRBJ2-5; 10 bases align to TRBD2. V was clipped by 2 bases and J by 5 bases; unmatched bases: 8. The CDR3 is 16 residues long. CDR1 and CDR2 from the germline V gene are MNHEY and SVGAGI. CDR3 sequence (DNA): TGTGCCAGCAGTTACGAAGCGGGGGGGATGGGTGAGACCCAGTACTTC. The encoded protein is CASSYEAGGMGETQYF.

By share, this clone ranks as medium-sized (0.01 to 0.1%). The J gene is TRBJ1-6, the V gene TRBV10-3; 7 positions match TRBD1. Per the germline V gene, CDR1 is ENHRY and CDR2 is SYGVKD. The V and J ends lost 6 bases and 9 bases, in that order; junction bases with no gene match: 2. The CDR3 consists of 12 residues. CDR3 bases: TGTGCCATCAGAGCAGGGGGTTCACCCCTCCACTTT. It is translated as CAIRAGGSPLHF.

This clone was recorded a few times. The chain has TRBV5-4 and TRBJ2-5; TRBD2 matches 8 bases. The germline V gene encodes CDR1 SGHNT and CDR2 YYREEE (reference sequence). This CDR3 comprises 13 residues. The trim removed 2 bases at V and 3 bases at J, leaving 0 bases unmatched. CDR3 region: CASSFGREETQYF. CDR3 bases: TGTGCCAGCAGCTTCGGGAGGGAAGAGACCCAGTACTTC.

J is TRBJ1-4 and V is TRBV5-6; the D gene is possibly TRBD1 (5 bases). CDR3 length equals 14 residues. The germline V and J ends were trimmed by 2 bases and 4 bases, with 9 bases remaining between them. Per the germline V gene, CDR1 is SGHDT and CDR2 is YYEEEE. CDR3 protein: CASSLRDDNEKLFF. CDR3 nucleotides: TGTGCCAGCAGCTTACGGGACGATAATGAAAAACTGTTTTTT.

The genes are TRBV28 and TRBJ2-7, with 8 bases matching TRBD1. The CDR3 runs to 15 residues. Looked up from germline, CDR1 is MDHEN and CDR2 is SYDVKM. J was trimmed by 0 bases and V by 7 bases; bases with no gene match: 8. The CDR3 DNA sequence: TGTGCCAGCACCCCGACAGGGGCCCACTCCTACGAGCAGTACTTC. Its protein is CASTPTGAHSYEQYF.

This clone was observed a single time. The chain couples TRBV28 to TRBJ2-3; perhaps TRBD1 as D (5 bases). The V end was cut by 2 bases, the J end by 1 base, with 10 bases between. Germline lookup yields CDR1 MDHEN and CDR2 SYDVKM. The CDR3 loop spans 15 amino acids. The CDR3 here is CASSLGRAGTDTQYF. CDR3 in DNA: TGTGCCAGCAGTTTAGGCAGGGCGGGCACAGATACGCAGTATTTT.

The chain uses TRBV3-1 (or the pseudogene TRBV3-2) and TRBJ2-7; 8 positions agree with TRBD2. V was pared by 8 bases and J by 5 bases, with 5 bases of the junction left unmatched. The CDR3 has 12 residues. CDR1 LGHDT and CDR2 YNNKEL come from the germline V gene (reference sequence). CDR3 in DNA: TGTGCCAGCGGGACTAGGGGAAACGAGCAGTACTTC. It encodes CASGTRGNEQYF.

The V gene is TRBV9, the J gene TRBJ2-7, with 8 positions matching TRBD2. J was trimmed by 6 bases and V by 0 bases; bases with no gene match: 14. The CDR3 runs to 17 residues. The germline CDR1 and CDR2 sequences are SGDLS and YYNGEE. This CDR3 reads CASSVAEGLAGSVEQYF. The CDR3 region has the DNA TGTGCCAGCAGCGTAGCTGAGGGGCTAGCGGGTTCGGTCGAGCAGTACTTC.